A single T cell receptor (beta chain) is shown here with its context. At one end the junction does not follow the germline gene, possibly because of a read error. The CDR3 is 17 amino acids. CDR1 KGHDR and CDR2 SFDVKD come from the germline V gene. Profiling relied on immunoSEQ multiplex PCR, and the TCRdb table lists in-frame clones only, not all of them. Of 85,000 to 90,000 clones in the sample, approximately 92% were seen once. The record originates from a study of blood T cell repertoires in COVID-19. Study overall: The United States, Italy and Spain were the sources of the acute and convalescent COVID-19 samples.

The genes are TRBV24-1 and TRBJ2-3; 9 positions agree with TRBD1. The clonotype was recovered from a woman older than 75 with active COVID-19. The sample was peripheral blood. CDR3: CVTSADAGTGISDTQYF. The CDR3, as DNA: TGTGTCACCAGTGCGGACGCGGGGACAGGGATTTCCGATACGCAGTATTTT.